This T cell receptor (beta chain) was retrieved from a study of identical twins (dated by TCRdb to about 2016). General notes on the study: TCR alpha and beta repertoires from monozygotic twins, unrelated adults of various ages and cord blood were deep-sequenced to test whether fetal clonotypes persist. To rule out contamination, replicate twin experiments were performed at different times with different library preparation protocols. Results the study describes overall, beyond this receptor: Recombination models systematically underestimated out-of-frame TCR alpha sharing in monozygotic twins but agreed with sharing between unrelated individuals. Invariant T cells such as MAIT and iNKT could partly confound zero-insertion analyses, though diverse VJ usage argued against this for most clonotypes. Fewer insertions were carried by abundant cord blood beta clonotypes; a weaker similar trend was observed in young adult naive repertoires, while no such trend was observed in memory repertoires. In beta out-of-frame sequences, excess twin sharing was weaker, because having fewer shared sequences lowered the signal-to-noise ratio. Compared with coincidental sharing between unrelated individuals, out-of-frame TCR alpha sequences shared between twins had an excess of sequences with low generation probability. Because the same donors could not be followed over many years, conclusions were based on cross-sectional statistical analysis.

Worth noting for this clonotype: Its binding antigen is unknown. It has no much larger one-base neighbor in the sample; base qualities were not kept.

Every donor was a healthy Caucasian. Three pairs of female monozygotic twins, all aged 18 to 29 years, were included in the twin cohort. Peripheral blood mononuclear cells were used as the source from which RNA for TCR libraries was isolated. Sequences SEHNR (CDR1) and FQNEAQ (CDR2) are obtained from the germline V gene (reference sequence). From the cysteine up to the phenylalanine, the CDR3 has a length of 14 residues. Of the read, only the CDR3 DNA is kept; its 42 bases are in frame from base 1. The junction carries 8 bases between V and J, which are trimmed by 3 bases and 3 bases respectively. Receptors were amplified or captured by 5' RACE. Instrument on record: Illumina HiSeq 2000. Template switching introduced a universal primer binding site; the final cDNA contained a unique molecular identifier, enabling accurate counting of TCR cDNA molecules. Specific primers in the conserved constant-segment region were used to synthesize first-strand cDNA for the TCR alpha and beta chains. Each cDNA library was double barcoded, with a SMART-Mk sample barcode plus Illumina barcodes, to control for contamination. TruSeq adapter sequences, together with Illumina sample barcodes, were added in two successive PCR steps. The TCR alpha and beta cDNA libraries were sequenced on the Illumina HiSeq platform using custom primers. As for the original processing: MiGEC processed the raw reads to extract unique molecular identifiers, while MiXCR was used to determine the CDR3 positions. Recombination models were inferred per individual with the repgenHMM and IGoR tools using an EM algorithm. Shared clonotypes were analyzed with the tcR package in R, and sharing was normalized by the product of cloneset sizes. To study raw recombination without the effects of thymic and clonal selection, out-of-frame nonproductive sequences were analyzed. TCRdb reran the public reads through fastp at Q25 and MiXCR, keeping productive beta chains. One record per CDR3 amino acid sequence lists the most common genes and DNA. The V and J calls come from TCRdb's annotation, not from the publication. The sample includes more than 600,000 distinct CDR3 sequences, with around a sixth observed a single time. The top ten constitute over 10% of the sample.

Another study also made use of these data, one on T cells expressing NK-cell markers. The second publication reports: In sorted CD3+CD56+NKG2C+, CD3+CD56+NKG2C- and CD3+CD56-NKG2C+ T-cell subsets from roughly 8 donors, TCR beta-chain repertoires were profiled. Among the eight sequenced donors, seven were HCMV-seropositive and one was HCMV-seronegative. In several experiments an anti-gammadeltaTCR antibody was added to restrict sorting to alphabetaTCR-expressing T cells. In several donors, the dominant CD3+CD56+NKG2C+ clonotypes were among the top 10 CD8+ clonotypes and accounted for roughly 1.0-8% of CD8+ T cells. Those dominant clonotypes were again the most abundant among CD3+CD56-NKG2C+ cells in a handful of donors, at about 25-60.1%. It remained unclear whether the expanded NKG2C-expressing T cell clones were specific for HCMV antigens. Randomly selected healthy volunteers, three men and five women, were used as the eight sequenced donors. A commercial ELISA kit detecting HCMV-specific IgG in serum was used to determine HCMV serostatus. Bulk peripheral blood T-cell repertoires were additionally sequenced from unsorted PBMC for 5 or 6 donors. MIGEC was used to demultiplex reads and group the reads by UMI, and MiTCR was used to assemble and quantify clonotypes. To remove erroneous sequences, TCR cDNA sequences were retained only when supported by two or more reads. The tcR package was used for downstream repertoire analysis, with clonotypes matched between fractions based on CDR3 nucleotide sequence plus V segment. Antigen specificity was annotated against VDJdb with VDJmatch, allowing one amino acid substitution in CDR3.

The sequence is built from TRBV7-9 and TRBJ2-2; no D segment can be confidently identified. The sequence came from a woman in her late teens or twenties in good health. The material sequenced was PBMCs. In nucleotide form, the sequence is TGTGCCAGCAGCTTCTCACGGGACACCGGGGAGCTGTTTTTT. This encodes CASSFSRDTGELFF.